Here is one TCR beta chain with its context. What it recognizes is unknown. The CDR3 runs to 13 residues. V lost 6 bases and J 1 base, leaving 9 bases between the germline ends. Study results and caveats: The TCR gene usage of tumor memory CD4+ T cells clustered together with blood and lymph node memory CD4+ cells and with lymph node naive CD4+ cells. Tumor-infiltrating Treg TCR alpha and beta sequences overlapped most with tumor naive CD4+ T cells, then blood naive.

Cells sorted as Tregs were CD4+, CD25+ and CD127-/low. Adaptor-ligated barcode primers were used to amplify TRBV12-4/TRBJ1-2 clonotypes. TCRdb reprocessed the multiplex PCR reads with MiXCR, giving one entry per CDR3 protein. The sample includes about 1,200 distinct CDR3 sequences, over 25% of them seen just once. The clonotype was recovered from a female donor with breast cancer. The rearrangement joins TRBV12-3 or TRBV12-4 to TRBJ1-2; perhaps TRBD1 as D (5 bases). What was sequenced was tumor-infiltrating Tregs sorted from the breast tumor. In DNA form, the CDR3 reads TGTGCCAGCAGCCCGACAGTTAACTATGGCTACACCTTC. Its translation is CASSPTVNYGYTF.